This entry lists 32 T cell receptor beta chains sequenced from one sample in a study of blood T cell repertoires in COVID-19. Using immunoSEQ multiplex PCR, the repertoire was profiled, and TCRdb retains in-frame clones only, with some absent. The table has roughly 250,000 clones, roughly 90% seen once. Sequenced: peripheral blood. Every receptor here comes from a man in his sixties who had recovered from COVID-19.

J is TRBJ1-2 and V is TRBV18; D remains ambiguous. Germline V gene lookup returns CDR1 KGHSH and CDR2 LQKENI. The V end was cut by 4 bases, the J end by 0 bases, with 6 bases between. CDR3 length: 13 residues. The DNA for the CDR3 is TGTGCCAGCTCACATGGAGCTAACTATGGCTACACCTTC. Residues: CASSHGANYGYTF.

This clone was observed a handful of times. The rearrangement joins TRBV11-2 to TRBJ1-1; tentatively, D is TRBD1 (5 bases). The germline V and J ends were trimmed by 3 bases and 6 bases, with 11 bases remaining between them. The CDR3 is 13 amino acids. CDR1 and CDR2 (germline): SGHAT, FQNNGV. CDR3 in amino acids: CASSFVGGAEAFF. Written as DNA, the CDR3 is TGTGCCAGCAGCTTCGTCGGGGGGGCTGAAGCTTTCTTT.

J is TRBJ2-7 and V is TRBV7-9, with D possibly being TRBD1 (5 bases). V was pared by 3 bases and J by 3 bases, with 12 bases between. Germline CDR1 reads SEHNR; CDR2 reads FQNEAQ (reference sequence). The CDR3 contains 14 residues. The CDR3 loop is CASSFGADDYEQYF. DNA of the CDR3: TGTGCCAGCAGCTTTGGGGCAGACGACTACGAGCAGTACTTC.

V usage is TRBV19 and J usage is TRBJ1-5; TRBD1 agrees at 11 bases. V gave up 5 bases and J gave up 7 bases; unmatched junction bases: 13. The CDR3 spans 17 residues. CDR1 is LNHDA and CDR2 is SQIVND in the germline V gene (reference sequence). CDR3 nucleotide sequence: TGTGCCAGTAGTCCCCGACGGACAGGGGGCGCGGAACAGCCCCAGCATTTT. Encoded protein: CASSPRRTGGAEQPQHF.

For the CDR3, the DNA is TGCAGCGTTGAGCTAGGGGGTGGCTACACCTTC. This sequence encodes CSVELGGGYTF. This chain uses TRBV29-1 with TRBJ1-2; D might be TRBD1 (6 bases). CDR1 and CDR2 from the germline V gene are SQVTM and ANQGSEA. The CDR3 has 11 amino acids. V dropped 3 bases and J dropped 7 bases, with 9 bases sitting between them.

The chain carries TRBV29-1 and TRBJ2-5; TRBD2 might be the D (5 bases). The CDR3 totals 12 residues. Germline V gives CDR1 SQVTM, CDR2 ANQGSEA. V was pared by 5 bases and J by 5 bases, with 12 bases between. The CDR3 coding sequence is TGCAGCGTTCTCCTAGCTGCCGAGACCCAGTACTTC. Protein: CSVLLAAETQYF. Complete variable domain (other parts from reference TRBV29-1 and TRBJ2-5): SAVISQKPSRDICQRGTSLTIQCQVDSQVTMMFWYRQQPGQSLTLIATANQGSEATYESGFVIDKFPISRPNLTFSTLTVSNMSPEDSSIYLCSVLLAAETQYFGPGTRLLVL.

The chain employs TRBV5-6 and TRBJ2-3; no clear D. V shed 0 bases and J shed 8 bases, with 4 bases lying between them. Germline V gives CDR1 SGHDT, CDR2 YYEEEE. The CDR3 is 11 amino acids. The CDR3 sequence: CASSLGSTQYF. The CDR3 nucleotides are TGTGCCAGCAGCTTGGGGAGTACGCAGTATTTT.

The J gene is TRBJ2-3, the V gene TRBV10-3, with 7 positions matching TRBD2. CDR3 length: 15 amino acids. The junction had 5 bases not matched to a gene; V was cut back by 2 bases and J by 3 bases. The germline V gene encodes CDR1 ENHRY and CDR2 SYGVKD. The CDR3 DNA is TGTGCCATCAGTGAGGTACGAGCGGGGACAGATACGCAGTATTTT. Protein sequence: CAISEVRAGTDTQYF.

This clone was counted a single time. This chain links TRBV6-5 with TRBJ1-4; D unclear. This CDR3 region has 15 residues. From germline, CDR1 is MNHEY and CDR2 SVGAGI. V was clipped by 3 bases and J by 8 bases, with 16 bases between them. The CDR3 region is CASSYSFLGREKLFF. The CDR3, as DNA: TGTGCCAGCAGTTATTCTTTCCTGGGCCGGGAAAAACTGTTTTTT.

The CDR3 loop reads CATRSGNGLGTEAFF. The CDR3 bases are TGTGCCACCCGTTCCGGGAACGGGCTTGGCACTGAAGCTTTCTTT. V usage is TRBV24-1 and J usage is TRBJ1-1; D gene ambiguous. Germline CDR1 and CDR2: KGHDR and SFDVKD. The CDR3 length is 15 residues. V lost 9 bases to trimming and J lost 4 bases, with 20 bases between them.

This rearrangement joins TRBV5-1 to TRBJ2-4; the D is unclear. CDR1 is SGHRS, CDR2 YFSETQ, per germline. Trimming cost V 1 base and J 4 bases, with 12 bases left between them. This CDR3 has 15 amino acids. This CDR3 reads CASSLFTDSKNIQYF. Here the CDR3 DNA reads TGCGCCAGCAGCTTGTTTACTGACTCGAAAAACATTCAGTACTTC.

This chain joins TRBV24-1 and TRBJ2-5; D is perhaps TRBD1 (6 bases). The CDR3 spans 14 residues. CDR1 and CDR2 (germline): KGHDR, SFDVKD. The V end lost 3 bases, the J end lost 4 bases, and 11 bases lay between the germline ends. CDR3 coding DNA: TGTGCCACCAGTGATCCAGGGGTGGGAGAGACCCAGTACTTC. Amino acids: CATSDPGVGETQYF.

The chain is built from TRBV12-3 or TRBV12-4 and TRBJ1-2; D gene ambiguous. V lost 7 bases to trimming and J lost 5 bases, with 14 bases between them. This CDR3 has 13 residues. The CDR3: CASTRTVLYGYTF. The CDR3 region has the DNA TGTGCCAGCACCCGGACTGTCCTTTATGGCTACACCTTC.

This chain uses TRBV30 with TRBJ1-1; 11 nucleotides agree with TRBD1. This CDR3 has 15 amino acids. With 5 bases clipped from V and 4 bases from J, the junction kept 9 bases outside the gene matches. Germline assignment: CDR1 GTSNPN and CDR2 SVGIG (reference sequence). In DNA form, the CDR3 reads TGTGCCTGGGATCCCGGGACAGGGGGTGGCACTGAAGCTTTCTTT. Protein sequence: CAWDPGTGGGTEAFF.

The chain is built from TRBV7-2 and TRBJ2-1; 10 bases fit TRBD1. The V segment lost 4 bases and the J segment 2 bases; nucleotides outside the gene matches: 2. The CDR3 spans 15 residues. CDR1 and CDR2 (germline): SGHTA, FQGNSA. The chain's CDR3 is CASSSGQGAYNEQFF. CDR3 DNA sequence: TGTGCCAGCAGCTCCGGACAGGGGGCCTACAATGAGCAGTTCTTC.

This clone was counted only a few times. This chain uses TRBV10-3 with TRBJ1-2; 7 bases match TRBD1. This CDR3 contains 14 residues. The junction had 6 bases not matched to a gene; V was cut back by 3 bases and J by 5 bases. CDR1 is ENHRY, CDR2 SYGVKD, per germline. The CDR3 sequence is CAISDSGTAYGYTF. The DNA of the CDR3 is TGTGCCATCAGTGATTCCGGGACAGCTTATGGCTACACCTTC.

The rearrangement joins TRBV15 to TRBJ2-3; 10 bases fit TRBD2. This CDR3 region has 16 residues. V lost 0 bases to trimming and J lost 4 bases; unmatched junction nucleotides: 4. Germline CDR1 is LNHNV and CDR2 is YYDKDF (reference sequence). The CDR3 sequence is CATSRDLAGGSDTQYF. The DNA of the CDR3 is TGTGCCACCAGCAGAGATTTAGCGGGGGGTTCAGATACGCAGTATTTT.

This clone was counted a few times. The chain is built from TRBV3-1 (or the pseudogene TRBV3-2) and TRBJ1-6; a possible D gene is TRBD1 (5 bases). The germline CDR1 and CDR2 sequences are LGHDT and YNNKEL (reference sequence). The CDR3 spans 15 residues. Trimming left V 4 bases short and J 6 bases short, with 13 bases between. The CDR3 protein is CASSPQSGINSPLHF. The CDR3 DNA sequence: TGTGCCAGCAGCCCCCAGTCAGGGATTAATTCACCCCTCCACTTT.

This clone was found a few times. The V call is TRBV13, the J call TRBJ2-7, with 10 bases identical to TRBD1. CDR3 size: 17 residues. With 5 bases clipped from V and 4 bases from J, the junction kept 14 bases outside the gene matches. The germline V gene has CDR1 PRHDT and CDR2 FYEKMQ (reference sequence). CDR3 region: CASSPRGTGTGDYEQYF. The DNA for the CDR3 is TGTGCCAGCAGCCCGAGGGGCACCGGGACAGGGGATTACGAGCAGTACTTC.

The chain carries TRBV5-1 and TRBJ1-5; no clear D gene. Germline lookup yields CDR1 SGHRS and CDR2 YFSETQ. Trimming removed 1 base from V and 3 bases from J, with 8 bases in between. This CDR3 has 14 residues. CDR3 sequence reads: CASSLTGFNQPQHF. In DNA, the CDR3 is TGCGCCAGCAGCTTGACGGGATTCAATCAGCCCCAGCATTTT.

The chain uses TRBV7-2 and TRBJ1-6, with D perhaps matching TRBD1 (6 bases). CDR1 and CDR2 (germline): SGHTA, FQGNSA. The CDR3 covers 16 residues. V lost 5 bases and J lost 6, with 17 bases in between. CDR3 DNA: TGTGCCAGCAGCGAACAGGGTCGTATAGGTAATTCACCCCTCCACTTT. This translates into CASSEQGRIGNSPLHF.

The V call is TRBV24-1, the J call TRBJ1-2; 11 bases match TRBD1. Looked up from germline, CDR1 is KGHDR and CDR2 is SFDVKD. The CDR3 loop spans 15 amino acids. V was clipped by 3 bases and J by 4 bases; unmatched bases: 3. The CDR3 DNA reads TGTGCCACCAGTGATAGGACAGGGGGCAGCTATGGCTACACCTTC. Amino acid sequence: CATSDRTGGSYGYTF.

This chain uses TRBV24-1 with TRBJ1-1, with TRBD1 matching 8 bases. The ends lost 5 bases at V and 1 base at J; junction bases unmatched: 5. The CDR3 length is 15 residues. CDR1 is KGHDR and CDR2 is SFDVKD in the germline V gene. CDR3 bases: TGTGCCACCAGTGCAGGGGACAGGCGGAACACTGAAGCTTTCTTT. It translates to CATSAGDRRNTEAFF.

The rearrangement links TRBV19 to TRBJ2-1; the D gene is possibly TRBD1 (6 bases). CDR1 LNHDA and CDR2 SQIVND come from the germline V gene (reference sequence). Trimming removed 6 bases at V and 4 bases at J, with 10 bases between. The CDR3 consists of 13 residues. For the CDR3, the DNA is TGTGCCAGTAGGGACAGTAATTACAATGAGCAGTTCTTC. Protein: CASRDSNYNEQFF.

This clone appeared once. The CDR3 protein is CASSFRRGTYNEQFF. The CDR3 region has the DNA TGCGCCAGCAGCTTTCGTAGGGGCACCTACAATGAGCAGTTCTTC. The rearrangement links TRBV5-1 to TRBJ2-1; D is perhaps TRBD1 (5 bases). The V gene lost 2 bases and the J gene lost 2 bases, with 11 bases spanning the gap. The CDR3 sequence is 15 residues long. Germline CDR1 and CDR2: SGHRS and YFSETQ.

The chain has TRBV6-2 or TRBV6-3 and TRBJ2-1, with 11 bases aligning to TRBD1. V trimming: 0 bases; J trimming: 6 bases; junction bases outside the gene matches: 1. CDR1 MNHEY and CDR2 SVGEGT come from the germline V gene. This CDR3 has 15 amino acids. The DNA of the CDR3 is TGTGCCAGCAGTTACTCTGGGACAGGGGGCAATGAGCAGTTCTTC. This encodes CASSYSGTGGNEQFF.

V gene TRBV3-1 (or the pseudogene TRBV3-2) combines with J gene TRBJ1-1; D is undetermined. This CDR3 spans 13 amino acids. Germline CDR1 reads LGHDT; CDR2 reads YNNKEL (reference sequence). The V end was cut by 4 bases, the J end by 0 bases, with 6 bases between. CDR3: CASSPLMNTEAFF. CDR3 DNA sequence: TGTGCCAGCAGCCCTTTAATGAACACTGAAGCTTTCTTT.

This chain connects TRBV7-2 to TRBJ1-1; tentative D call: TRBD1 (5 bases). V was trimmed by 5 bases and J by 4 bases, leaving 14 bases between them. This CDR3 has 14 residues. The germline gives CDR1 SGHTA, CDR2 FQGNSA. The CDR3 here is CASSPPGVGTEAFF. CDR3 in DNA: TGTGCCAGCAGCCCCCCGGGGGTAGGCACTGAAGCTTTCTTT.

This chain links TRBV18 with TRBJ1-2; TRBD1 matches 12 bases. CDR1 and CDR2 (germline): KGHSH, LQKENI. The CDR3 runs 15 residues. With 2 bases clipped from V and 8 bases from J, the junction kept 6 bases outside the gene matches. The CDR3 reads CASSPSGQGASGYTF. CDR3 bases: TGTGCCAGCTCACCATCGGGACAGGGGGCTAGCGGCTACACCTTC.

V usage is TRBV6-2 or TRBV6-3 and J usage is TRBJ2-4; 13 bases line up with TRBD2. CDR3 size: 18 residues. The V segment lost 4 bases and the J segment 0 bases; nucleotides outside the gene matches: 6. Germline CDR1 reads MNHEY; CDR2 reads SVGEGT. The DNA for the CDR3 is TGTGCCAGCAGTTCCGGGACTAGCGGGGTATTAGCCAAAAACATTCAGTACTTC. Translating gives CASSSGTSGVLAKNIQYF.

In its sample, this clone was seen once. The chain couples TRBV5-5 to TRBJ2-5; 8 bases match TRBD2. The CDR3 runs to 14 residues. Germline V gene sequence: CDR1 SGHKS, CDR2 YYEKEE (reference sequence). The junction had 2 bases not matched to a gene; V was cut back by 1 base and J by 3 bases. The CDR3 bases are TGTGCCAGCAGCTTGTTAGCGGGGAAAGAGACCCAGTACTTC. Translated: CASSLLAGKETQYF.

The chain couples TRBV24-1 to TRBJ2-1, with a possible D match to TRBD1 (7 bases). CDR1 and CDR2 from the germline V gene are KGHDR and SFDVKD. Trimming pared 6 bases from V and 9 bases from J, leaving 14 bases between. CDR3 length: 13 amino acids. CDR3 nucleotides: TGTGCCACCAGTTTCGGAGGGGGCGGTGAGCAGTTCTTC. This translates into CATSFGGGGEQFF.